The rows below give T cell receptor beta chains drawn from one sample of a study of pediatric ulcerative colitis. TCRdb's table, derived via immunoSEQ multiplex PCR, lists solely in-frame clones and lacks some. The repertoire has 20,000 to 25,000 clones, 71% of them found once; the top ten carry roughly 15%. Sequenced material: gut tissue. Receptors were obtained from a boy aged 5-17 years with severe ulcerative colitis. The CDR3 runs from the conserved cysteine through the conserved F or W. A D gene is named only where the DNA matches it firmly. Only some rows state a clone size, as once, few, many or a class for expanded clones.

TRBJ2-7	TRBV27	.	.	TGTGCCAGCAGTCGGGGCGTGGGGGTTTTCGAGCAGTACTTC	CASSRGVGVFEQYF
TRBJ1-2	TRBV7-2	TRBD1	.	TGTGCCAGCAGCTTAAGGGGCAGGGGGTATGGCTACACCTTC	CASSLRGRGYGYTF
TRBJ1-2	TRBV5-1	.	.	TGCGCCAGCAGCTTGGACCCTGGCAGTTACTATGGCTACACCTTC	CASSLDPGSYYGYTF
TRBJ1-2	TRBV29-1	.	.	TGCAGCGTTGCGGTCTTGTATGGCTACACCTTC	CSVAVLYGYTF
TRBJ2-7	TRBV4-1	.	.	TGCGCCAGCAGCCAACCGGGGCCCATCCCTGGCGAGCAGTACTTC	CASSQPGPIPGEQYF
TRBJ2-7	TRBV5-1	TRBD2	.	TGCGCCAGCAGCTTGCTAGCGGGAGACTACGAGCAGTACTTC	CASSLLAGDYEQYF
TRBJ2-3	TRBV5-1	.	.	TGCGCCAGCAGCTTGGCCTCGGGGACCACAGATACGCAGTATTTT	CASSLASGTTDTQYF
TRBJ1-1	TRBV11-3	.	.	TGTGCCAGCAGCCCCCCTGGAGACACTGAAGCTTTCTTT	CASSPPGDTEAFF
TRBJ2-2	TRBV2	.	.	TGTGCCAGTAGACTAGCCGGGGAGCTGTTTTTT	CASRLAGELFF
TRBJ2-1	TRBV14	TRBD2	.	TGTGCCAGCAGCCCGGGACTAGCGGTATACAATGAGCAGTTCTTC	CASSPGLAVYNEQFF
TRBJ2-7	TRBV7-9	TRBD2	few	TGTGCCAGCAGCTTAAACCCGGGACTAGCGGGCGGGATCGCCTACGAGCAGTACTTC	CASSLNPGLAGGIAYEQYF
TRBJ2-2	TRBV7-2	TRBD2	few	TGTGCCAGCAGCGCTGCGAGCGGGGGCACGAACACCGGGGAGCTGTTTTTT	CASSAASGGTNTGELFF
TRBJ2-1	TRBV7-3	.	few	TGTGCCAGCAGCTTAACAACAAACAATGAGCAGTTCTTC	CASSLTTNNEQFF
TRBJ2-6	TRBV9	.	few	TGTGCCAGCAGCGTCGAATTAGCGGTTGGGGCCAACGTCCTGACTTTC	CASSVELAVGANVLTF
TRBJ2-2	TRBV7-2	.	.	TGTGCCAGCAGCCAACGGAACACCGGGGAGCTGTTTTTT	CASSQRNTGELFF
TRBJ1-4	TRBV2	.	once	TGTGCCAGCAGGTATTTTGAGGAAAAACTGTTTTTT	CASRYFEEKLFF
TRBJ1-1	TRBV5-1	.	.	TGCGCCAGCAGGGGGGGAACTGAAGCTTTCTTT	CASRGGTEAFF
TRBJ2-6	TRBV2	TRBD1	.	TGTGCCAGCACCTACGGGACAGTTGGGGCCAACGTCCTGACTTTC	CASTYGTVGANVLTF
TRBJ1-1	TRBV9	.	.	TGTGCCAGCAGCGTAGCTATCGGCAGGTACACTGAAGCTTTCTTT	CASSVAIGRYTEAFF
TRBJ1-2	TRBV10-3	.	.	TGTGCCATCCTGCAAGGGGAAGGTTATGGCTACACCTTC	CAILQGEGYGYTF
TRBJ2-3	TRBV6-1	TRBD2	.	TGTGCCAGCAGTGGCGAGCGGGGGGGCACAGATACGCAGTATTTT	CASSGERGGTDTQYF
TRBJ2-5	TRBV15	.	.	TGTGCCACCAGCAGAGATAACGGTTGGGAGACCCAGTACTTC	CATSRDNGWETQYF